This T cell receptor beta chain derives from a study of T-cell reconstitution after alpha-beta-depleted transplantation in children. Study conclusions and caveats: Approximately two months post-transplant, alpha-beta T cells reportedly originated from several hundred expanded graft clones. A year post-transplant, T-cell counts and diversity derived mostly from newly produced T cells.

The length of the CDR3 is 15 residues. Unique molecular identifiers featured in how the TCRbeta library was prepared. TCRdb re-called the PCR reads through MiXCR, storing one row per CDR3 protein. The sample comprises 530,000 or so distinct CDR3 sequences, 25% to 30% of which are singletons, and less than 40% rests with the top ten. This clonotype was seen more than once but under ten times. The antigen is not known. The sequence derives from a boy younger than two with Wiskott-Aldrich syndrome, due to receive a stem cell transplant. This specimen consisted of PBMCs, obtained before TCRalphabeta/CD19-depleted stem cell transplant. The V and J genes are TRBV21-1 and TRBJ1-1; TRBD1, the table's D call, was not compared with the DNA. TRBV21-1 is a pseudogene locus. In nucleotides, the CDR3 is TGTGCCAGCAGCAAAGAAGACAGGAGGAACACTGAAGCTTTCTTT. It translates to CASSKEDRRNTEAFF.